This TCR beta chain was sequenced during a study of CD8+CD57+ T cells in acquired aplastic anemia. In the study overall: Quantities of DNA derived from sorted CD4+ and CD8+ cells averaged around 3 ug. Whole-study results and caveats: Shared by patients and controls, around 27 CD8+ CDR3s were abundant in patients.

The study profiled TCR beta VDJ and CDR3 using genomic DNA as template. TCRdb analysed the reads with MiXCR anew, one entry per CDR3 protein. The sample lists about 270,000 distinct CDR3 sequences, 82% occurring once. In patients chosen for sequencing, flow cytometry had shown CD8+CD57+ cell expansion. Severe acquired aplastic anemia was diagnosed in all patients. A remark on this clonotype: Its antigen is as yet unknown.

This clonotype was sampled from a human donor with aplastic anemia. Input material: sorted CD4+, CD8+, or CD8+CD57+ T cells (not recorded which) from PBMCs.

The CDR3 coding sequence is TGTGCCAGCAGCTTGTCACGAGCGGGGGGCGGATATCAGTACACCTTC. Protein sequence: CASSLSRAGGGYQYTF. The chain employs TRBV7-3 and TRBJ1-2; perhaps TRBD1 as D (6 bases). This CDR3 is built from 16 residues. Germline loops: CDR1 SGHTA, CDR2 FQGTGA. Trimming left V 3 bases short and J 11 bases short, with 25 bases between. Variable domain in full (rest from reference TRBV7-3 and TRBJ1-2): GAGVSQTPSNKVTEKGKYVELRCDPISGHTALYWYRQSLGQGPEFLIYFQGTGAADDSGLPNDRFFAVRPEGSVSTLKIQRTERGDSAVYLCASSLSRAGGGYQYTFGSGTRLTVV.